A selection of T cell receptor beta chains follows, all from one sample in a study of monozygotic twins with inflammatory bowel disease. TCRdb re-analyzed the 5' RACE reads; it lists each CDR3 protein once, without DNA. Recorded here are 200,000 to 250,000 distinct CDR3 sequences; the top ten clones represent around 7.7%. The sequencing sample was made of blood. The origin of the receptors is a human donor with ulcerative colitis or Crohn's disease, or a healthy co-twin of an affected twin (not recorded which). The CDR3 runs from the conserved cysteine through the conserved F or W.

V gene,J gene,CDR3 length,CDR3 protein
TRBV3-1,TRBJ1-6,15,CASSQLQTSGSPLHF
TRBV6-5,TRBJ1-6,15,CASSYLGEGRAPLHF
TRBV19,TRBJ2-1,14,CASNGRATGHEQFF
TRBV14,TRBJ1-5,14,CASSQAGFDQPQHF
TRBV20-1,TRBJ2-7,14,CSAAQGFRAYEQYF
TRBV6-6,TRBJ1-2,14,CASCNSGSSYGYTF
TRBV5-1,TRBJ2-1,17,CASSFSPTGTSMDEQFF
TRBV7-2,TRBJ1-4,18,CASSLAGTGGAANEKLFF
TRBV12-3/TRBV12-4,TRBJ1-3,14,CASSTTGAGNTIYF
TRBV7-6,TRBJ1-3,13,CASSIDPGNTIYF
TRBV30,TRBJ2-1,14,CAWSAQGAASEQFF
TRBV20-1,TRBJ1-3,11,CSARDGSSIYF
TRBV24-1,TRBJ1-5,14,CATSESGLVQPQHF
TRBV4-3,TRBJ2-3,17,CASSQGPGQMWTDTQYF
TRBV24-1,TRBJ2-7,13,CATSDGTRYEQYF
TRBV7-2,TRBJ2-2,15,CASSLAGQDTGELFF
TRBV20-1,TRBJ2-1,14,CSARGRGVHNEQFF
TRBV12-3/TRBV12-4,TRBJ2-5,14,CASSFGDRSWAQYF
TRBV19,TRBJ2-1,15,CASKEQGSSYNEQFF
TRBV9,TRBJ2-1,15,CASSVYGKLGNEQFF
TRBV15,TRBJ2-1,14,CATRQGAEYNEQFF
TRBV27,TRBJ2-3,17,CASSLLAGGLRTDTQYF
TRBV2,TRBJ2-5,15,CASSEWAGGPETQYF
TRBV7-2,TRBJ1-3,17,CASSLQPGLVRGNTIYF
TRBV28,TRBJ2-4,18,CASSFDGTSGPEPNIQYF
TRBV5-4,TRBJ1-1,15,CASSLALGVGAEAFF
TRBV30,TRBJ2-1,14,CAWKSSSSYNEQFF
TRBV7-9,TRBJ2-7,15,CASSLVPSGSYEQYF
TRBV4-1,TRBJ2-7,17,CASSLSAGEIPPYEQYF
TRBV7-2,TRBJ2-1,16,CASSVFRTAHYNEQFF
TRBV12-3/TRBV12-4,TRBJ2-1,13,CASSLAPYNEQFF
TRBV9,TRBJ2-2,15,CASSVAGSGTGELFF
TRBV12-3/TRBV12-4,TRBJ1-2,14,CASRLDSDLHGYTF
TRBV7-2,TRBJ1-2,14,CASSFSAGLIGYTF
TRBV5-6,TRBJ2-1,14,CASNSRWTDNEQFF
TRBV30,TRBJ2-7,13,CAFVRQVDYEQYF
TRBV4-3,TRBJ1-2,17,CASSQVGSAGKNYGYTF
TRBV7-2,TRBJ2-1,16,CASSGGSGGLYNEQFF
TRBV27,TRBJ2-3,15,CASSFYQAHTDTQYF
TRBV5-4,TRBJ1-1,14,CASSTGGRNTEAFF
TRBV29-1,TRBJ2-7,13,CSALDRSSYEQYF
TRBV19,TRBJ2-4,17,CASTPGLAGSAKNIQYF
TRBV7-9,TRBJ2-2,17,CASSLLARAVDTGELFF
TRBV20-1,TRBJ2-7,13,CSARDVRGGEQYF
TRBV20-1,TRBJ2-7,15,CSASSSGGFAYEQYF
TRBV30,TRBJ2-2,17,CAWRRDPSSGHTGELFF
TRBV6-1,TRBJ2-2,15,CASPTGTTNTGELFF
TRBV7-6,TRBJ2-1,14,CASSRRGSRDEQFF
TRBV6-5,TRBJ1-2,13,CASSFQGARGYTF